A single sample gave rise to the 2 T cell receptor beta chains below, sequenced in a study of blood T cell repertoires in COVID-19. Data came from immunoSEQ multiplex PCR; TCRdb stores just in-frame clones and leaves some out. The sample consists of 250,000 to 350,000 clones, 90% of them appearing once. Specimen: PBMCs or T cells enriched from blood (not recorded which). These receptors all stem from a young woman with acute COVID-19.

This chain connects TRBV11-2 to TRBJ2-3; D is ambiguous. The CDR3 sequence is 13 residues long. In germline, CDR1 is SGHAT, CDR2 FQNNGV. The V gene lost 0 bases and the J gene lost 3 bases, with 4 bases spanning the gap. CDR3 nucleotide sequence: TGTGCCAGCAGCTTAGATTTAACAGATACGCAGTATTTT. It codes for CASSLDLTDTQYF.

V is TRBV10-2 and J is TRBJ1-6; 7 positions agree with TRBD1. Per the germline V gene, CDR1 is WSHSY and CDR2 is SAAADI. Germline trimming cut 9 bases from V and 9 bases from J; bases unmatched to any gene: 8. This CDR3 has 13 residues. The chain's CDR3 is CASRDSSTSPLHF. The DNA for the CDR3 is TGCGCCAGTCGGGACAGTTCAACTTCACCCCTCCACTTT.